This T cell receptor beta chain derives from a study of identical twins. General observations from the study: Conclusions were drawn cross-sectionally by statistical analysis, without following the same donors. The abundant beta clonotypes from cord blood had fewer insertions, and memory repertoires had none of this. Beta out-of-frame sequences showed weaker excess twin sharing.

Via MiXCR, TCRdb re-called the 5' RACE reads, giving one row per CDR3 protein. Here the sample spans under 300,000 distinct CDR3 sequences, roughly an eighth being singletons. Trimming removed 7 bases from V and 1 base from J; junction bases left unmatched: 13. The CDR3 spans 17 residues. This clonotype was observed at least ten times. Its antigen is as yet unknown. These data are also associated with another study on yellow fever vaccine responses in identical twins.

Input material: memory (CD45RO+) T cells sorted from blood. The clonotype comes from a woman aged 18-35 years in good health. J is TRBJ2-3 and V is TRBV12-3 or TRBV12-4; 8 positions match TRBD2. Written as DNA, the CDR3 is TGTGCCAGCACCCCCTCCCGGGGGGGGGGCCGCACAGATACGCAGTATTTT. It encodes CASTPSRGGGRTDTQYF.